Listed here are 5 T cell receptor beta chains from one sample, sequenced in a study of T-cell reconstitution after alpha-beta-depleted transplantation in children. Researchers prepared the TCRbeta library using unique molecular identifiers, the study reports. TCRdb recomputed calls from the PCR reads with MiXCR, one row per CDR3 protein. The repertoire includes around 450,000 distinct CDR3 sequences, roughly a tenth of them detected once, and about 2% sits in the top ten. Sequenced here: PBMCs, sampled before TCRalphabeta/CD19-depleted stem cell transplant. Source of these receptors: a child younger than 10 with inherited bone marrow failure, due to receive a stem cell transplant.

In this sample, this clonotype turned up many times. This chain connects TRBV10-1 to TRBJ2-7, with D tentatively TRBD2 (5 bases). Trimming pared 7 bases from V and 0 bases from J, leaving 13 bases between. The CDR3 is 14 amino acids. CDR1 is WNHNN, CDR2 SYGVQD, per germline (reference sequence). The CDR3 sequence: CASTNEAVSYEQYF. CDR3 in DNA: TGCGCCAGCACCAATGAAGCGGTCTCCTACGAGCAGTACTTC.

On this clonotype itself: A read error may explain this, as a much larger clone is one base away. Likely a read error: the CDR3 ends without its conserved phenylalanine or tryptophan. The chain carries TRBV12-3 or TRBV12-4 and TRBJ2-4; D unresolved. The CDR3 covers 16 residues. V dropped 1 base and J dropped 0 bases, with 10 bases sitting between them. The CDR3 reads CASSLGRALAKNIQYS. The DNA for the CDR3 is TGTGCCAGCAGTTTAGGAAGGGCCCTAGCCAAAAACATTCAGTACTCC.

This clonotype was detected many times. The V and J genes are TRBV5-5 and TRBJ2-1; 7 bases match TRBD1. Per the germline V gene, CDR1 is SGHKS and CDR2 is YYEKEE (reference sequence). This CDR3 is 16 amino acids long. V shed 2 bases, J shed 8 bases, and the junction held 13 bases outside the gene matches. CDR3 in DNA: TGTGCCAGCAGCTTACGAGGACAGGAATGGGGATATGAGCAGTTCTTC. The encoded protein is CASSLRGQEWGYEQFF.

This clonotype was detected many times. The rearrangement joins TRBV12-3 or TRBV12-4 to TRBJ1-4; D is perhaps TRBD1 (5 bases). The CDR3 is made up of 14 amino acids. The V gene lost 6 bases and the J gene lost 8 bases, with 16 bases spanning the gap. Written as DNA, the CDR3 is TGTGCCAGCAGCCAGGGATCCTCCGGGGAAAAACTGTTTTTT. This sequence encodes CASSQGSSGEKLFF.

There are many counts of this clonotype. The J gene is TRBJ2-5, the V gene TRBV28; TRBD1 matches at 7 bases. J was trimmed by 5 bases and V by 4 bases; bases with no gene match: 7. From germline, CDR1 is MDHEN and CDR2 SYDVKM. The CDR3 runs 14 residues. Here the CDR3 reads CASSSYDRVETQYF. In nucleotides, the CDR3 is TGTGCCAGCAGTTCATATGACAGGGTCGAGACCCAGTACTTC.